This entry features one TCR beta chain sequence. Its antigen has not been determined. Nothing much larger sits one base from this clone, and base qualities are not available. The time point label here, explained by the study, means: about 28 days (+/-7) after the second vaccine dose. AZD1222 recipients given second doses at about 4 weeks or at about 12 weeks were pooled, since spike-specific TCR depth and breadth were not found to differ between the two schedules. Vaccinee samples came from UK trials COV001 and COV002, including a single-blind randomized controlled phase 2/3 trial of AZD1222 (ChAdOx1 nCoV-19) in healthy adults. For TCRbeta chain sequencing, PBMC samples from trial participants were taken at day 0 and at day 28 after the second dose. The cysteine opens and the phenylalanine closes a CDR3 of 13 amino acids. Left in the record is the CDR3 DNA by itself, 39 bases read in frame from the first base. The germline V gene gives CDR1 as SNHLY and CDR2 as FYNNEI. V is shortened by 4 bases, J by 6 bases, and the region joining them spans 10 bases.

The CDR3 regions of human TCRbeta chains were analyzed by immunosequencing. The authors' pipeline ran thus. TCRs in the repertoires were matched against a reference library of SARS-CoV-2-specific TCRs that had been generated with the MIRA antigen-specificity platform. Breadth was defined as the fraction of unique TCRs that were SARS-CoV-2-associated, and depth was defined as the fraction of total T cells that were SARS-CoV-2-associated. Using the MIRA data, every spike-specific TCR was mapped to the spike region that the TCR reacted to and assigned to either a CD4 or a CD8 class. Log10-transformed breadth and depth values were compared by one-way ANOVA with Sidak's multiple comparisons tests. TCRdb carries this immuneACCESS record with in-frame sequences only. Its versions omit some clonotypes, under half of them owing to an unresolved V gene in the studies checked, with the rest unexplained. V, J and clone size reflect that table, while D and trimming were determined from the DNA. The sample data list around 160,000 clones, and 94% of these were observed just once. The top ten constitute approximately 4.8% of the sample.

The data originate from a study of T cell responses to AZD1222 COVID-19 vaccine listed by TCRdb under 2021. For context, the study as a whole: A total of over 230 trial participants underwent TCR sequencing, of whom 207 received two doses of AZD1222 and some 26 received two doses of the MenACWY control vaccine. Enrollment into the trials was organized by age into subgroups of 18-55, 56-69 and 70-plus years, and those subgroups contained roughly 150, 30 and 60 TCR-sequenced participants, respectively. General findings and caveats noted by the study authors: Spike-specific TCR breadth and depth rose significantly after two AZD1222 doses compared with day 0 and with MenACWY recipients. Most participants were white British and females outnumbered males, and the authors suggested that clonal diversity may have been underestimated. Nearly half of unique spike-specific TCRs reportedly recognized epitopes outside regions mutated in the B.1.351 and B.1.1.7 variants. Conclusions about previously exposed vaccinees were limited because only a handful of AZD1222 recipients were SARS-CoV-2 seropositive at baseline. In the small 56-69-year group, the increase in depth fell short of significance, most likely because of low power. The vaccine-associated CD4 TCRs covered the entire spike protein, and the dominant responses fell in regions 160-218 and 743-854. No day 14 peak-response samples were available, so repertoires were characterized only after the peak T cell response.

The sequence derives from an adult who received the AZD1222 COVID-19 vaccine. The sequence joins TRBV2 to TRBJ2-1; the D gene is perhaps TRBD2, on 6 matching bases. This material consisted of peripheral blood, taken 28 days after the second AZD1222 dose. The DNA sequence is given as TGTGCCAGCAGTGTAGCGGCCCCCAATGAGCAGTTCTTC. The resulting protein is CASSVAAPNEQFF.